This T cell receptor beta chain was identified in a study of blood T cells in healthy people across ages. About this clonotype itself: Antigen: not known. At one of its ends the junction is not consistent with the germline gene, which may arise from a read error.

Overall study findings and caveats: Observed TCR beta diversity per million T cells went down as age went up. This fall followed a roughly linear course with age.

CDR3 length: 16 amino acids. Germline CDR1 is MNHNS and CDR2 is SASEGT. Through a sample-barcoded 5' primer and a J-beta primer mix, a second PCR was run for roughly 7 to 12 cycles. With 12 random nucleotides, a template-switch adaptor tagged each individual cDNA molecule. MiXCR, run by TCRdb on the 5' RACE reads, gives a single entry per CDR3 protein. This sample yields hundreds of thousands of distinct CDR3 sequences, of which just over 55% are seen a single time; approximately 24% belongs to the top ten. J is TRBJ2-3 and V is TRBV6-1; 7 bases are shared with TRBD1. Input material: blood. The receptor comes from a man aged 40-49 years in good health. The CDR3 nucleotides are TGTGTCAGCAGTGAATTCCTGCGACAGGGCTCAGATACGCAGTATTTT. Translating it yields CVSSEFLRQGSDTQYF.